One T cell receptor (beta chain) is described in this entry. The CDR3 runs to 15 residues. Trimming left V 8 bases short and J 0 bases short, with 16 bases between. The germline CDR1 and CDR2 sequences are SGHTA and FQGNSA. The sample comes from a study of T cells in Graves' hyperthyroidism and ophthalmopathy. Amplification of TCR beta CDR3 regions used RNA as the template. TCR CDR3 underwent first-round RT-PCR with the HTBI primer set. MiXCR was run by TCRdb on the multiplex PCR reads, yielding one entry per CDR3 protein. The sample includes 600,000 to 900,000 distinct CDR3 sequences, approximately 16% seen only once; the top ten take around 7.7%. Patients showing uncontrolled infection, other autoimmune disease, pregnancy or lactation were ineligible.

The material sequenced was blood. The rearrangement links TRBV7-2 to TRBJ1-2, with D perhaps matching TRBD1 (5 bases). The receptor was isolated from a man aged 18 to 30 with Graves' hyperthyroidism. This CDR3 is CASGHLLQANYGYTF. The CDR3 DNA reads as TGTGCCAGCGGACACCTACTCCAAGCTAACTATGGCTACACCTTC.